This T cell receptor (beta chain) was sequenced during a study of identical twins listed by TCRdb under 2016. Regarding the research as a whole: To test whether fetal clonotypes persist, the study used deep sequencing on TCR alpha and beta repertoires from monozygotic twins, unrelated adults of various ages, and cord blood. To rule out contamination, replicate twin experiments were performed at different times with different library preparation protocols.

What the authors observed across the whole study: The excess sharing between twins in beta out-of-frame sequences was weaker because fewer shared sequences reduced the signal-to-noise ratio. Compared with coincidental sharing between unrelated individuals, an excess of low generation-probability sequences was observed among out-of-frame TCR alpha sequences shared between twins. Fewer insertions were carried by abundant cord blood beta clonotypes, a similar but weaker trend appeared in young adult naive repertoires, and no such trend appeared in memory repertoires. Invariant T cells such as MAIT and iNKT could partly confound zero-insertion analyses, although diverse VJ usage argued against such confounding for most clonotypes. Because the same donors could not be followed over many years, conclusions were based on cross-sectional statistical analysis. Recombination models systematically underestimated out-of-frame TCR alpha sharing in monozygotic twins but agreed with sharing between unrelated individuals.

This clonotype came up many times. This receptor's antigen is unknown. No much larger clone is present one base from it, and per-base qualities are unavailable. Only healthy Caucasian donors were included. Three unrelated non-twin adults were additionally sequenced: a male aged 18 to 30, a male aged 50 to 59 and a female aged 50 to 59. Using Miltenyi CD45RO+ enrichment and human naive T-cell isolation kits, memory (CD45RO+) and naive T cells were isolated from PBMC. Library preparation was by 5' RACE. The reads were generated on an Illumina HiSeq 2000. A universal primer binding site was added through template switching, and the final cDNA carried a unique molecular identifier so that TCR cDNA molecules could be counted accurately. Specific primers in the conserved constant-segment region were used to synthesize first-strand cDNA for TCR alpha and beta chains. Each cDNA library was double barcoded, with a SMART-Mk sample barcode plus Illumina barcodes, to control for contamination. TruSeq adapter sequences along with Illumina sample barcodes were introduced in two successive PCR steps. Sequencing of the TCR alpha and beta cDNA libraries was done on the Illumina HiSeq platform using custom primers. Regarding the original processing steps: MiGEC was used to process raw reads and extract unique molecular identifiers, and MiXCR was used to find CDR3 positions. For each individual, recombination models were inferred using an EM algorithm with the repgenHMM and IGoR tools. Shared clonotypes were analyzed with the tcR package in R, and sharing was normalized by the product of cloneset sizes. Out-of-frame nonproductive sequences were analyzed to study raw recombination free of thymic and clonal selection effects. TCRdb reanalyzed the raw reads on its own, using fastp at Q25 for trimming and MiXCR for clone calling, and kept in-frame beta chains. Rows with a matching CDR3 protein are joined into one entry that keeps the most common DNA and genes. Here the V and J calls rest on TCRdb's processing, not on the authors' analysis. The sample data list 410,000 or so distinct CDR3 sequences, and 18% of these were observed just once. The ten top clones hold approximately 12% of the sample.

This receptor was obtained from a man aged 45-65 years in good health. What was sequenced was naive T cells sorted from blood. This specimen's cell subset or site label, per the study, means: cells isolated with a human naive T-cell isolation kit.

The CDR3 region reads CASPGSSGIGIGELFF. The nucleotides are TGTGCCAGCCCAGGGTCTAGCGGGATTGGTATCGGGGAGCTGTTTTTT. The chain is made from TRBV12-3 or TRBV12-4 and TRBJ2-2; the central 9 bases match TRBD2. V lost 8 bases and J lost 7 bases, and the count of bases not matched to a germline gene is 14. Including cysteine and phenylalanine, the CDR3 has 16 amino acids. The retained sequence is limited to the CDR3, 48 bases, with the frame set at the first base.